This TCR beta chain comes out of a study of CD8 T cells in Susac syndrome. Random-hexamer reverse transcription was applied to about 0.5 to 1 ug RNA. Using its own MiXCR run on the immunoSEQ multiplex PCR reads, TCRdb lists one record per CDR3 protein. The repertoire holds around 190,000 distinct CDR3 sequences, with 85% to 95% as singletons. TEMRA cells were FACS-enriched, unlike CD8+ and CD4+ T cells, which were negatively isolated. V lost 2 bases, J lost 7 bases, and 17 bases lay in between. The CDR3 is 16 amino acids. Germline CDR1 reads LGHDT; CDR2 reads YNNKEL (reference sequence). The chain couples TRBV3-1 to TRBJ2-2; tentatively, D is TRBD1 (6 bases). Sequenced sample: CD4+ T cells from PBMCs. This receptor was identified in a human donor in good health. The CDR3 sequence is CASSQPFTGLHGELFF. The CDR3 bases are TGTGCCAGCAGCCAACCCTTCACAGGGTTACACGGGGAGCTGTTTTTT. Variable domain in full (rest from reference TRBV3-1 and TRBJ2-2): DTAVSQTPKYLVTQMGNDKSIKCEQNLGHDTMYWYKQDSKKFLKIMFSYNNKELIINETVPNRFSPKSPDKAHLNLHINSLELGDSAVYFCASSQPFTGLHGELFFGEGSRLTVL.